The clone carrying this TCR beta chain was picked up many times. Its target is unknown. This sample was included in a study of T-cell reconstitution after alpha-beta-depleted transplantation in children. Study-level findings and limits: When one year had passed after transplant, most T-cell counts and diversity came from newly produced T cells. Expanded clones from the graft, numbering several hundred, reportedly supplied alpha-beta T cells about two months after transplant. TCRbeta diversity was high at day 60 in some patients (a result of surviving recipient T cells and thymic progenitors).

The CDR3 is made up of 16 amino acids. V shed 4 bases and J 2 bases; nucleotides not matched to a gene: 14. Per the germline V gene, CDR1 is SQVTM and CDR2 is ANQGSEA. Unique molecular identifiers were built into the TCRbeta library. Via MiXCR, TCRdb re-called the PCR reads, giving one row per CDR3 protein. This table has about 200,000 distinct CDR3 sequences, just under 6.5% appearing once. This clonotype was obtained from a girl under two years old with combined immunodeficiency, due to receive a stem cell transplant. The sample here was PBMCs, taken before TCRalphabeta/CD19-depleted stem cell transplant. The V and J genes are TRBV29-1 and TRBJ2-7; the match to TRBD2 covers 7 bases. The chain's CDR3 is CSVGGLAEMNAYEQYF. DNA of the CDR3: TGCAGCGTTGGAGGTCTAGCGGAAATGAACGCCTACGAGCAGTACTTC.